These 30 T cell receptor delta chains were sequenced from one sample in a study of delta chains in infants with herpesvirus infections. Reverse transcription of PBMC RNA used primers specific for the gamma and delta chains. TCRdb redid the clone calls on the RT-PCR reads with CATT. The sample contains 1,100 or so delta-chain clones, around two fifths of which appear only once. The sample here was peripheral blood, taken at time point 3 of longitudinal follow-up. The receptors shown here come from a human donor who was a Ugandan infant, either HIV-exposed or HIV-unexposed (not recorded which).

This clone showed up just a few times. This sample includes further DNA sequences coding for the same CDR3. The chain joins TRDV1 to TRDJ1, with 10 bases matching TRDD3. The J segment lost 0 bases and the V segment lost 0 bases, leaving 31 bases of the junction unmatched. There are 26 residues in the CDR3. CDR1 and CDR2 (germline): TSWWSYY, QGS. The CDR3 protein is CALGELGFRPSQYWGISQSYTDKLIF. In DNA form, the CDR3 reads TGTGCTCTTGGGGAACTAGGTTTTCGGCCTTCTCAGTACTGGGGGATTTCTCAATCGTACACCGATAAACTCATCTTT.

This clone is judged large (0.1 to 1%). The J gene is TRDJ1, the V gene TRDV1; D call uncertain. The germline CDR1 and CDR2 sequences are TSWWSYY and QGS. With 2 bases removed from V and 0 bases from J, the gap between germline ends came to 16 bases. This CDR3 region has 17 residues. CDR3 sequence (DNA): TGTGCTCTTGGGGAATCCCCAAACCTCTGGTACACCGATAAACTCATCTTT. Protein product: CALGESPNLWYTDKLIF.

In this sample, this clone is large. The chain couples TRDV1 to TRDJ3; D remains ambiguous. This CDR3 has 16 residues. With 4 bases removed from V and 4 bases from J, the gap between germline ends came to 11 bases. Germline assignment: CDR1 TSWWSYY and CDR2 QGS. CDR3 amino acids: CALGVRPPWDTRQMFF. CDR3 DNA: TGTGCTCTTGGGGTTAGGCCACCTTGGGACACCCGACAGATGTTTTTC.

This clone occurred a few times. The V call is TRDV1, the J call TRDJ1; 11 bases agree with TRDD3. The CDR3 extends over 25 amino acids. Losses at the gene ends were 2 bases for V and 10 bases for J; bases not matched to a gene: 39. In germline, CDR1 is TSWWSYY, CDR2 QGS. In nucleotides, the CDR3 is TGTGCTCTTGGGGAAAGGGTGCCCGAATTTTCCCCCAGTAGGCTCGTACTGGGGGATAGGATAAGACTCATCTTT. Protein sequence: CALGERVPEFSPSRLVLGDRIRLIF.

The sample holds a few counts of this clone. The CDR3 DNA reads as TGTGCTCTTGGGGAATTCAGGTTAATTACTGGGGGATACGCCGTAATACGCTCCCCGTACACCGATAAACTCATCTTT. It encodes CALGEFRLITGGYAVIRSPYTDKLIF. V usage is TRDV1 and J usage is TRDJ1; 13 nucleotides match TRDD3. The V segment lost 2 bases and the J segment 0 bases; nucleotides outside the gene matches: 30. Germline V lookup: CDR1 TSWWSYY, CDR2 QGS. The CDR3 has 26 residues.

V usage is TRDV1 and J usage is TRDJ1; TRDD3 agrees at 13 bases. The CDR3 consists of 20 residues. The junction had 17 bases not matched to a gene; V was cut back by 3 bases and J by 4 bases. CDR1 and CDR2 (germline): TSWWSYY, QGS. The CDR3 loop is CALGEPPVLGDTRENDKLIF. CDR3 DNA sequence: TGTGCTCTTGGGGAGCCACCCGTACTGGGGGATACGCGGGAAAACGATAAACTCATCTTT.

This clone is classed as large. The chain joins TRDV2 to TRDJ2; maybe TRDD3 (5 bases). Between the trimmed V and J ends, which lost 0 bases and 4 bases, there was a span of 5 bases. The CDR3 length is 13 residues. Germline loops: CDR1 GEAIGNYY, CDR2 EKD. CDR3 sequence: CACDTWGTAQLFF. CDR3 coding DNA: TGTGCCTGTGACACCTGGGGGACAGCACAACTCTTCTTT.

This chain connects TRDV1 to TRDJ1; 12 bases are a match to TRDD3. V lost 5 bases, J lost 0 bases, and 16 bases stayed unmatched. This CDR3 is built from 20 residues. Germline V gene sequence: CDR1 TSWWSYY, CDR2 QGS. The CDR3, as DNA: TGTGCTCTTGGGAACGAAATGGCTGGGGGATACGGGGGGTACACCGATAAACTCATCTTT. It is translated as CALGNEMAGGYGGYTDKLIF.

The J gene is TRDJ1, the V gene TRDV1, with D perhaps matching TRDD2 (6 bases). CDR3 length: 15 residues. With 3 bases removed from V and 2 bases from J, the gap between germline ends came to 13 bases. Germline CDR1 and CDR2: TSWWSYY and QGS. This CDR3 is CALGDPSQHTDKLIF. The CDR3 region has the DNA TGTGCTCTTGGGGATCCTTCCCAGCATACCGATAAACTCATCTTT.

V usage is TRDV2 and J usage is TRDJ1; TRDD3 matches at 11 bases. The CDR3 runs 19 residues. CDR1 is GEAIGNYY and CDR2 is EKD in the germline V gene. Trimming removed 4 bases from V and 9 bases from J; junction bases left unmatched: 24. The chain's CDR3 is CACDPPFILGDSWCFELIF. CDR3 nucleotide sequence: TGTGCCTGTGATCCACCATTCATACTGGGGGATAGCTGGTGTTTTGAACTCATCTTT.

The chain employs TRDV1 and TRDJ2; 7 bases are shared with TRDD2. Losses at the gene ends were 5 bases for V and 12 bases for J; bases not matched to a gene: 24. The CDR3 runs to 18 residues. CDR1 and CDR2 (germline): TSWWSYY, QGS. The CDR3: CALGKGLSYPAIPDKLFF. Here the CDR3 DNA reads TGTGCTCTTGGGAAAGGCCTTTCCTACCCCGCTATACCCGATAAACTCTTCTTT.

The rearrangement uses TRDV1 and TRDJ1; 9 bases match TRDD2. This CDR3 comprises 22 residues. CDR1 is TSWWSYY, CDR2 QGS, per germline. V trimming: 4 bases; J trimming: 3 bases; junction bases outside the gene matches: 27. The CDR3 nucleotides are TGTGCTCTTGGGGGCAAGCGCCCTTCCTACGTTTCGCCCCGGGTTCAGTCCGATAAACTCATCTTT. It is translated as CALGGKRPSYVSPRVQSDKLIF.

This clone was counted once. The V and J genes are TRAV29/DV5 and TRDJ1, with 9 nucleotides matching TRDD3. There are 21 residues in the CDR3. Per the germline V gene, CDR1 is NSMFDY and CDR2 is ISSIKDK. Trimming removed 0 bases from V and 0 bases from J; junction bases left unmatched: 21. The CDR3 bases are TGTGCAGCAAGCGCGCGGGGTCCTAAGGACTGGGGGAACCAGTACACCGATAAACTCATCTTT. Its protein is CAASARGPKDWGNQYTDKLIF.

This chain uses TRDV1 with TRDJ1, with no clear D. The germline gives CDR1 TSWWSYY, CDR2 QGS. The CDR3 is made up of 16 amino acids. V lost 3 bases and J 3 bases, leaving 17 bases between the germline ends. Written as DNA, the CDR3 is TGTGCTCTTGGGGACACAACCCTCCTCCGCGCCGATAAACTCATCTTT. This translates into CALGDTTLLRADKLIF.

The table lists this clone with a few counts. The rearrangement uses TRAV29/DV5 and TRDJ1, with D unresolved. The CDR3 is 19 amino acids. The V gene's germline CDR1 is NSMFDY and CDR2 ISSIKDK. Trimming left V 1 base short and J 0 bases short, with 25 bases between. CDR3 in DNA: TGTGCAGCAAGCCGAACGGAACCGGACGCTCGAAGGTACACCGATAAACTCATCTTT. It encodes CAASRTEPDARRYTDKLIF.

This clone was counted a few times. Here the CDR3 DNA reads TGTGCTCTTGGGGATCCGCCTGGACCTACTGGGGGATACGCTAGGGGAGGACTCATCTTT. Its protein product is CALGDPPGPTGGYARGGLIF. The chain has TRDV1 and TRDJ1; 13 bases line up with TRDD3. Trimming cost V 3 bases and J 10 bases; bases outside gene matches: 23. This CDR3 is built from 20 residues. CDR1 and CDR2 (germline): TSWWSYY, QGS.

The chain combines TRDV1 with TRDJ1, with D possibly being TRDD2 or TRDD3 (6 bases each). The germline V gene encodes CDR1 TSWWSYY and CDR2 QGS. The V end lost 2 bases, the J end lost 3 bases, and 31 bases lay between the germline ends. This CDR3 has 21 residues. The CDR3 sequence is CALGECVVLRIRGITPDKLIF. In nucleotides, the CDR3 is TGTGCTCTTGGGGAATGCGTGGTCCTACGAATACGTGGGATAACGCCCGATAAACTCATCTTT.

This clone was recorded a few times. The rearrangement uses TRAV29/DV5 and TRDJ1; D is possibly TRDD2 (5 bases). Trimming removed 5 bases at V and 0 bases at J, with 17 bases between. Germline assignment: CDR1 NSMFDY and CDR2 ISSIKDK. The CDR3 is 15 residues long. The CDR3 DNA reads TGTGCAGCTCCCATTCCTGCCCCTGACACCGATAAACTCATCTTT. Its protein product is CAAPIPAPDTDKLIF.

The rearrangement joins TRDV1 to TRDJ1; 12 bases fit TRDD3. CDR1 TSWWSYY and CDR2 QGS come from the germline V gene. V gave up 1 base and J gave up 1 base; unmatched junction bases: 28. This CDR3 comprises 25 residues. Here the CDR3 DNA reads TGTGCTCTTGGGGAACGGTTCGTCCCGCATAATATACTGGGGGATACAGGAGCGGGCACCGATAAACTCATCTTT. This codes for CALGERFVPHNILGDTGAGTDKLIF.

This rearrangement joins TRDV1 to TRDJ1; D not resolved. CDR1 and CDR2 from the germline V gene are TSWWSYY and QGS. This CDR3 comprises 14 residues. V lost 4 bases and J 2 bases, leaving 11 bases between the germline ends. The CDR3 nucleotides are TGTGCTCTTGGGGTACCGGGTCGTACCGATAAACTCATCTTT. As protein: CALGVPGRTDKLIF.

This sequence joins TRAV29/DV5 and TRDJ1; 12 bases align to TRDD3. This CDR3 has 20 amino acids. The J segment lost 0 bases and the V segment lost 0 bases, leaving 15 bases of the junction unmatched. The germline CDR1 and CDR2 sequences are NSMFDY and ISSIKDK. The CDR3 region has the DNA TGTGCAGCAAGCGCCGTAGGCGGATACTGGGGGATACCCCACACCGATAAACTCATCTTT. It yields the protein CAASAVGGYWGIPHTDKLIF.

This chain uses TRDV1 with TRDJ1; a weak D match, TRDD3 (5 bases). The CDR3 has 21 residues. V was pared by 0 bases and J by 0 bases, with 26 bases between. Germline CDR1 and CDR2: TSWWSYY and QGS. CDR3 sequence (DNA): TGTGCTCTTGGGGAACTGGGGGGTTCTATTAGGCGGGGACACAACACCGATAAACTCATCTTT. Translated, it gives CALGELGGSIRRGHNTDKLIF.

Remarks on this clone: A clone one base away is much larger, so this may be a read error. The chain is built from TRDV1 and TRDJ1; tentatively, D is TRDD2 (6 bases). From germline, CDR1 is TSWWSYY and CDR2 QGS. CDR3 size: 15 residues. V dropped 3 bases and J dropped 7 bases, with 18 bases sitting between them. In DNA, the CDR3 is TGTGCTCTTGGGGATCCTACGTTCTCCACCTGTAAACTCATCTTT. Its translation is CALGDPTFSTCKLIF.

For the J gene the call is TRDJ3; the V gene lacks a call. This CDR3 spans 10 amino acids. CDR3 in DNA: TGCGCCTGGGACACCCGACAGATGTTTTTC. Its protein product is CAWDTRQMFF.

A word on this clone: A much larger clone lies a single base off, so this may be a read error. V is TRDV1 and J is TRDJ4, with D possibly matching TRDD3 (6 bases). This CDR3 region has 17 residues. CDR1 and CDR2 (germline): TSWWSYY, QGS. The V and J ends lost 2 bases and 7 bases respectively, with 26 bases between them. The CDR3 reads CALGETYDEAGDQHLIF. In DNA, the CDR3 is TGTGCTCTTGGGGAAACCTACGATGAGGCTGGGGATCAACACCTGATCTTT.

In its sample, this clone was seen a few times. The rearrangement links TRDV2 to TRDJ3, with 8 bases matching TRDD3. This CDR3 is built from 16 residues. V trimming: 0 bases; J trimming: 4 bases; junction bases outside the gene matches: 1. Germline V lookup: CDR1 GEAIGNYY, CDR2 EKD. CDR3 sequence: CACDTWGIWDTRQMFF. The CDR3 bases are TGTGCCTGTGACACCTGGGGGATTTGGGACACCCGACAGATGTTTTTC.

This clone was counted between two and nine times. As DNA, the CDR3 is TGTGCTCTTGGGGACCCCAGGTCCTATGTCTGGGGGATAGGGGCCTACACCGATAAACTCATCTTT. Its protein product is CALGDPRSYVWGIGAYTDKLIF. The chain uses TRDV1 and TRDJ1; 10 bases map to TRDD3. V lost 3 bases and J lost 0; bases outside the gene matches: 22. CDR1 and CDR2 from the germline V gene are TSWWSYY and QGS. The CDR3 contains 22 residues.

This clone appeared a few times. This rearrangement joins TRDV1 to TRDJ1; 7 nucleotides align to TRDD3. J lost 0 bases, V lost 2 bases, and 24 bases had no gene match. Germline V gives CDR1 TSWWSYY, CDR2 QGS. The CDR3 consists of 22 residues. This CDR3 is CALGEIAGGQEYWGSDTDKLIF. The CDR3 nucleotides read TGTGCTCTTGGGGAAATAGCGGGAGGTCAGGAGTACTGGGGATCCGACACCGATAAACTCATCTTT.

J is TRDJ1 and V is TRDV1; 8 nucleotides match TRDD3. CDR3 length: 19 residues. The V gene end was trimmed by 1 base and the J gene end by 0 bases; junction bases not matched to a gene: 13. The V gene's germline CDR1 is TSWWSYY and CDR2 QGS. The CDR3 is CALGEPNKGDREDTDKLIF. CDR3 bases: TGTGCTCTTGGGGAACCGAACAAGGGGGATAGAGAAGACACCGATAAACTCATCTTT.

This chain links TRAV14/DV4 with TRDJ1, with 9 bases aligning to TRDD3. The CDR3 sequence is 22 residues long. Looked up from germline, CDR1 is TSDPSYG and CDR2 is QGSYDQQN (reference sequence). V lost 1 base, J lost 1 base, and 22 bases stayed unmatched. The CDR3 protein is CAMREEPAFRGDTPPFTDKLIF. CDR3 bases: TGTGCAATGAGAGAGGAACCCGCCTTCCGGGGGGATACACCGCCTTTCACCGATAAACTCATCTTT.